The 12 T cell receptor beta chains listed next were all sequenced from one sample in a study of preoperative IRX-2 immunotherapy in early breast cancer. Profiling relied on immunoSEQ multiplex PCR, and the TCRdb table lists in-frame clones only, not all of them. The data show 23,000 or so clones, 75% to 90% seen once. Treatment noted: preoperative locoregional IRX-2 cytokine immunotherapy. Source: tumor tissue, taken after IRX-2 immunotherapy. All receptors derive from a human donor with breast cancer.

This chain connects TRBV4-2 to TRBJ2-1; 16 bases are a match to TRBD2. The CDR3 loop spans 17 amino acids. J gave up 8 bases and V 1 base, and 5 bases lay outside the gene matches. Germline CDR1 reads LGHNA; CDR2 reads YNFKEQ. Written as DNA, the CDR3 is TGTGCCAGCAGCCAAGTGGGACTAGCGGGAGGGCCTGATGAGCAGTTCTTC. It is translated as CASSQVGLAGGPDEQFF.

The chain combines TRBV27 with TRBJ1-5; D is possibly TRBD1 (6 bases). Germline V lookup: CDR1 MNHEY, CDR2 SMNVEV (reference sequence). Trimming took 5 bases from V and 5 from J, leaving 13 bases between them. The CDR3 is made up of 14 amino acids. This chain's CDR3 is CASSPQGYYQPQHF. CDR3 nucleotides: TGTGCCAGCAGTCCTCAGGGGTACTATCAGCCCCAGCATTTT.

The V and J genes are TRBV19 and TRBJ2-2, with a tentative D call TRBD1 (7 bases). This CDR3 has 14 residues. Germline values: CDR1 LNHDA, CDR2 SQIVND (reference sequence). V was pared by 5 bases and J by 6 bases, with 13 bases between. The CDR3 DNA sequence: TGTGCCAGTAGTCCCCAGGGGGGATCCGGGGAGCTGTTTTTT. It translates to CASSPQGGSGELFF.

This chain's CDR3 is CASSFGDYNEQFF. The CDR3 region has the DNA TGTGCCAGCAGCTTTGGTGACTACAATGAGCAGTTCTTC. The gene calls are TRBV5-8 and TRBJ2-1; D not certain. V gave up 2 bases and J gave up 3 bases, with 6 bases separating them. Germline V gene data show CDR1 as SGHTS and CDR2 as YDEGEE. The CDR3 is 13 residues long.

The chain couples TRBV9 to TRBJ2-1; TRBD2 matches 9 bases. The V gene's germline CDR1 is SGDLS and CDR2 YYNGEE. The J segment lost 5 bases and the V segment lost 7 bases, leaving 7 bases of the junction unmatched. The CDR3 runs to 14 residues. CDR3 sequence (DNA): TGTGCCAGCCGGGCGGGAGGGCCGGACAATGAGCAGTTCTTC. As protein: CASRAGGPDNEQFF.

CDR3 nucleotides: TGTGCCAGCAGCCTTAGCGGGGCTAGCACAGATACGCAGTATTTT. This sequence encodes CASSLSGASTDTQYF. The rearrangement joins TRBV11-2 to TRBJ2-3; the match to TRBD2 covers 8 bases. Germline V CDR1 and CDR2: SGHAT, FQNNGV. The CDR3 loop spans 15 amino acids. V lost 5 bases and J lost 0; bases outside the gene matches: 4. The whole variable domain, filled in from reference TRBV11-2 and TRBJ2-3, reads EAGVAQSPRYKIIEKRQSVAFWCNPISGHATLYWYQQILGQGPKLLIQFQNNGVVDDSQLPKDRFSAERLKGVDSTLKIQPAKLEDSAVYLCASSLSGASTDTQYFGPGTRLTVL.

This chain uses TRBV9 with TRBJ1-3; no definite D call. CDR1 and CDR2 from the germline V gene are SGDLS and YYNGEE. V was clipped by 2 bases and J by 1 base, with 10 bases between them. This CDR3 spans 15 amino acids. CDR3 amino acids: CASSVLGLSGNTIYF. CDR3 DNA: TGTGCCAGCAGCGTTCTGGGGTTGTCTGGAAACACCATATATTTT.

This CDR3 is CASSYSASVSYNEQFF. CDR3 nucleotides: TGTGCCAGCAGTTACTCAGCTAGCGTCTCCTACAATGAGCAGTTCTTC. This sequence joins TRBV6-7 and TRBJ2-1; D may be TRBD2 (6 bases). TRBV6-7 is an ORF, with its function uncertain. This CDR3 is built from 16 residues. The ends were cut back, 0 bases at V and 0 bases at J, with 9 bases in the middle.

The table lists this clone with a few counts. J is TRBJ2-1 and V is TRBV6-5; 10 nucleotides agree with TRBD2. V was pared by 5 bases and J by 8 bases, with 6 bases of the junction left unmatched. The CDR3 extends over 14 amino acids. Germline CDR1 reads MNHEY; CDR2 reads SVGAGI. CDR3: CASSPGLASDEQFF. The DNA of the CDR3 is TGTGCCAGCAGTCCGGGACTAGCGAGCGATGAGCAGTTCTTC.

This clone has just a few counts. This rearrangement joins TRBV6-1 to TRBJ2-5; D gene uncertain. The CDR3 contains 15 residues. Per germline, CDR1 MNHNS and CDR2 SASEGT. V was clipped by 5 bases and J by 2 bases, with 15 bases between them. The CDR3 loop reads CASSPAFWGQETQYF. The DNA for the CDR3 is TGTGCCAGCAGTCCCGCGTTTTGGGGACAAGAGACCCAGTACTTC.

This chain joins TRBV18 and TRBJ1-3; D is unclear. Germline V CDR1 and CDR2: KGHSH, LQKENI. This CDR3 is built from 15 residues. V was shortened by 2 bases and J by 0 bases, with 8 bases between the two germline ends. The CDR3: CASSPMTSSGNTIYF. The CDR3 DNA reads as TGTGCCAGCTCACCAATGACGAGCTCTGGAAACACCATATATTTT.

The gene calls are TRBV7-2 and TRBJ2-3; D is possibly TRBD2 (5 bases). CDR3 length equals 12 residues. V was trimmed by 5 bases and J by 6 bases, leaving 9 bases between them. CDR1 and CDR2 (germline): SGHTA, FQGNSA. This CDR3 is CASSPRGDTQYF. CDR3 DNA sequence: TGTGCCAGCAGCCCTAGAGGGGATACGCAGTATTTT. Combining the CDR3 with reference TRBV7-2 and TRBJ2-3 gives the whole variable domain GAGVSQSPSNKVTEKGKDVELRCDPISGHTALYWYRQSLGQGLEFLIYFQGNSAPDKSGLPSDRFSAERTGGSVSTLTIQRTQQEDSAVYLCASSPRGDTQYFGPGTRLTVL.